This is a list of T cell receptor beta chains from one sample in a study of CD8+CD57+ T cells in acquired aplastic anemia. Each CDR3 protein is one row after TCRdb ran MiXCR on the reads. The table shows around 200,000 distinct CDR3 sequences, with less than 60% occurring only once. Sequencing was done on a sample of sorted CD4+, CD8+, or CD8+CD57+ T cells (not recorded which) from PBMCs. The receptors here all came from a human donor with aplastic anemia. The CDR3 runs from the conserved cysteine through the conserved F or W. Each record gives: clone size, V gene, D gene, J gene, CDR3 protein, CDR3 DNA. A D gene is named only where the DNA matches it firmly. Expanded clones get a size class; other rows say once, few or many, or leave the size out.

-,TRBV5-4,TRBD2,TRBJ2-7,CASSLDVGGGSYGQYF,TGTGCCAGCAGCTTGGACGTCGGGGGGGGATCCTACGGGCAGTACTTC
-,TRBV24-1,TRBD1,TRBJ2-3,CATSDEQGEDDTQYF,TGTGCCACCAGTGATGAACAGGGGGAGGACGATACGCAGTATTTT
many,TRBV7-3,TRBD2,TRBJ2-1,CASSLSGGTNNEQFF,TGTGCCAGCAGCCTCAGCGGGGGGACAAACAATGAGCAGTTCTTC
few,TRBV12-3/TRBV12-4,-,TRBJ2-7,CASSPPGSYEQYF,TGTGCCAGCAGTCCTCCCGGCTCCTACGAGCAGTACTTC
-,TRBV7-9,-,TRBJ2-7,CASTQTVAVEQYF,TGTGCCAGCACCCAAACCGTCGCGGTCGAGCAGTACTTC
-,TRBV20-1,TRBD1,TRBJ2-7,CSASTPTGGNSYEQYF,TGCAGTGCTAGCACCCCCACAGGGGGCAACTCCTACGAGCAGTACTTC
-,TRBV6-4,TRBD1,TRBJ1-1,CASSDGQGNTEAFF,TGTGCCAGCAGTGACGGACAGGGGAACACTGAAGCTTTCTTT
-,TRBV20-1,-,TRBJ1-6,CSAWHGGSSPLHF,TGCAGTGCTTGGCATGGGGGCTCCTCACCCCTCCACTTT
once,TRBV24-1,TRBD1,TRBJ2-3,CATRGTGELDTQYF,TGTGCCACCAGGGGGACAGGGGAATTGGATACGCAGTATTTT
many,TRBV24-1,TRBD2,TRBJ2-1,CAASASGGFGEQFF,TGTGCCGCCAGTGCTAGCGGGGGGTTCGGTGAGCAGTTCTTC
-,TRBV5-1,-,TRBJ2-5,CASSQDQTGETQYF,TGCGCCAGCAGCCAAGATCAGACGGGGGAGACCCAGTACTTC
-,TRBV28,-,TRBJ2-2,CASSLLGELFF,TGTGCCAGCAGTTTATTGGGGGAGCTGTTTTTT
-,TRBV5-8,-,TRBJ2-7,CASSSVSPGYEQYF,TGTGCCAGCAGCTCTGTATCCCCTGGGTACGAGCAGTACTTC
-,TRBV25-1,-,TRBJ2-7,CASSDHDSGYEQYF,TGTGCCAGCAGTGATCACGATTCCGGCTACGAGCAGTACTTC
many,TRBV5-1,TRBD1,TRBJ2-7,CASSLGDREKNEQYF,TGCGCCAGCAGCTTGGGGGACAGGGAAAAAAACGAGCAGTACTTC
-,TRBV25-1,TRBD1,TRBJ2-5,CASSPAGTGVKTQYF,TGTGCCAGCAGTCCTGCCGGGACAGGGGTAAAGACCCAGTACTTC
-,TRBV10-3,TRBD2,TRBJ2-1,CAISESSGGLNEQFF,TGTGCCATCAGTGAGTCAAGCGGGGGGCTCAATGAGCAGTTCTTC
many,TRBV20-1,-,TRBJ1-5,CSARRTGGESYSNQPQHF,TGCAGTGCTAGAAGGACGGGGGGGGAATCGTATAGCAATCAGCCCCAGCATTTT
many,TRBV19,-,TRBJ2-2,CASSIDRVGGTGELFF,TGTGCCAGTAGTATCGACAGGGTGGGGGGAACCGGGGAGCTGTTTTTT
many,TRBV6-5,-,TRBJ1-5,CASSYIHMDQPQHF,TGTGCCAGCAGTTATATACACATGGATCAGCCCCAGCATTTT
many,TRBV15,-,TRBJ1-4,CATSRDLAGTGEKLFF,TGTGCCACCAGCAGAGATCTGGCAGGGACGGGTGAAAAACTGTTTTTT
once,TRBV24-1,-,TRBJ2-3,CATSVANTDTQYF,TGTGCCACCAGTGTCGCCAACACAGATACGCAGTATTTT
many,TRBV29-1,-,TRBJ1-6,CSVAADQNSPLHF,TGCAGCGTTGCGGCGGACCAAAATTCACCCCTCCACTTT
-,TRBV25-1,-,TRBJ1-1,CAKVIQGYLNTEAFF,TGTGCCAAGGTGATTCAGGGCTATCTGAACACTGAAGCTTTCTTT
-,TRBV19,-,TRBJ1-2,CASSNLGGAWNGYTF,TGTGCCAGTAGTAACCTCGGGGGCGCTTGGAATGGCTACACCTTC
-,TRBV19,TRBD2,TRBJ2-7,CASSTGLAPAYEQYF,TGTGCCAGTAGTACCGGACTAGCGCCCGCCTACGAGCAGTACTTC
-,TRBV15,-,TRBJ2-3,CATSRRGDTQYF,TGCGCCACCAGCAGGCGGGGAGATACGCAGTATTTT
-,TRBV5-1,TRBD2,TRBJ2-3,CASSLPGTSGESDTQYF,TGCGCCAGCAGCCTGCCCGGGACTAGCGGGGAATCAGATACGCAGTATTTT
many,TRBV6-5,-,TRBJ1-5,CASSYLGNQPQHF,TGTGCCAGCAGTTATCTGGGGAATCAGCCCCAGCATTTT
-,TRBV7-8,-,TRBJ2-5,CASSLGGRLQETQYF,TGTGCCAGCAGCTTAGGGGGCCGGCTTCAAGAGACCCAGTACTTC
-,TRBV6-1,-,TRBJ2-6,CASGRFSGANVLTF,TGTGCCAGCGGAAGGTTCTCTGGGGCGAACGTCCTGACTTTC
-,TRBV29-1,-,TRBJ2-1,CSVDVGGQALEQFF,TGCAGCGTAGACGTCGGGGGGCAGGCTCTGGAGCAGTTCTTC
once,TRBV9,-,TRBJ1-4,CASSVAGGVTNEKLFF,TGTGCCAGCAGCGTAGCTGGCGGTGTAACTAATGAAAAACTGTTTTTT
many,TRBV20-1,-,TRBJ2-3,CSAPWGGSTDTQYF,TGCAGTGCCCCATGGGGCGGTAGCACAGATACGCAGTATTTT
few,TRBV2,-,TRBJ2-3,CASSGLTSTDTQYF,TGTGCCAGCAGTGGACTCACTAGCACAGATACGCAGTATTTT
many,TRBV2,-,TRBJ1-5,CASQDTNQPQHF,TGTGCCAGTCAGGACACCAATCAGCCCCAGCATTTT
-,TRBV11-2,-,TRBJ1-6,CASSLVRTSILHF,TGTGCCAGCAGCTTAGTCAGGACTAGTATCCTCCACTTT
many,TRBV7-8,-,TRBJ2-7,CASSNDPGQYF,TGTGCCAGCAGCAACGACCCCGGGCAGTACTTC
many,TRBV2,-,TRBJ2-1,CASSGSTHEQFF,TGTGCCAGCAGCGGCTCAACACATGAGCAGTTCTTC
-,TRBV29-1,TRBD1,TRBJ1-1,CSVGTGNTEAFF,TGCAGCGTCGGGACAGGGAACACTGAAGCTTTCTTT
-,TRBV7-9,-,TRBJ2-1,CASSAFYQGPYNEQFF,TGTGCCAGCAGCGCCTTCTATCAGGGGCCCTACAATGAGCAGTTCTTC
-,TRBV7-9,-,TRBJ1-6,CASSHADSPLHF,TGTGCCAGCAGTCACGCGGATTCACCCCTCCACTTT
many,TRBV7-3,-,TRBJ2-6,CASSLMSGAGANVLTF,TGTGCCAGCAGCTTAATGTCGGGGGCTGGGGCCAACGTCCTGACTTTC
many,TRBV6-1,-,TRBJ2-7,CASRKQTSYEQYF,TGTGCCAGCCGTAAACAGACCTCCTACGAGCAGTACTTC
many,TRBV12-3/TRBV12-4,TRBD2,TRBJ2-1,CASSYGGGANNEQFF,TGTGCCAGCAGTTACGGCGGGGGGGCCAACAATGAGCAGTTCTTC
-,TRBV19,-,TRBJ1-2,CASSGHRAIYGYTF,TGTGCCAGTAGTGGGCACAGGGCGATCTATGGCTACACCTTC
-,TRBV11-1,TRBD2,TRBJ2-1,CASSPGSGIVNEQFF,TGTGCCAGCAGCCCAGGTAGCGGGATTGTTAATGAGCAGTTCTTC
once,TRBV14,TRBD2,TRBJ2-5,CASSQLAGGETQYF,TGTGCCAGCAGCCAACTAGCGGGAGGCGAGACCCAGTACTTC
once,TRBV11-2,-,TRBJ2-5,CASSGGRVGETQYF,TGTGCCAGCAGTGGGGGCAGGGTGGGAGAGACCCAGTACTTC
-,TRBV2,-,TRBJ2-7,CASSPSSDFPYEQYF,TGTGCCAGCTCACCAAGTAGTGATTTCCCCTACGAGCAGTACTTC
few,TRBV5-1,-,TRBJ2-5,CASSLGQGAETQYF,TGCGCCAGCAGCTTGGGTCAGGGAGCAGAGACCCAGTACTTC
few,TRBV11-2,TRBD2,TRBJ2-5,CASSPSGGIETQYF,TGTGCCAGCAGCCCCAGCGGGGGGATAGAGACCCAGTACTTC
many,TRBV2,-,TRBJ1-4,CASQSRSTDRGEKLFF,TGTGCCAGCCAGTCAAGGTCGACCGACCGGGGGGAAAAACTGTTTTTT
-,TRBV2,TRBD2,TRBJ2-1,CASSEREGMEFF,TGTGCCAGCAGTGAGAGGGAGGGGATGGAGTTCTTC